This T cell receptor beta chain was retrieved from a study of PD-L1 blockade in urothelial cancer. Regarding time point: peripheral blood 6 weeks after treatment start. Added to each PCR by spiking were synthetic TCR analog templates. The data were produced by immunoSEQ multiplex PCR, yet TCRdb's version contains in-frame clones alone and is incomplete. The table has 72,000 or so clones, more than 70% seen once; the top ten hold around 10%. The CDR3 totals 15 residues. Trimming removed 5 bases from V and 5 bases from J, with 19 bases in between. From germline, CDR1 is SGHDT and CDR2 YYEEEE. This TCR derives from a man aged 55 to 69 with urothelial cancer. The gene calls are TRBV5-6 and TRBJ2-5; tentatively, D is TRBD2 (6 bases). The sample was PBMCs, taken around atezolizumab (anti-PD-L1) treatment. The chain's CDR3 is CASSSAGSGGETQYF. The CDR3 DNA follows: TGTGCCAGCAGTTCCGCCGGGAGTGGAGGGGAGACCCAGTACTTC.